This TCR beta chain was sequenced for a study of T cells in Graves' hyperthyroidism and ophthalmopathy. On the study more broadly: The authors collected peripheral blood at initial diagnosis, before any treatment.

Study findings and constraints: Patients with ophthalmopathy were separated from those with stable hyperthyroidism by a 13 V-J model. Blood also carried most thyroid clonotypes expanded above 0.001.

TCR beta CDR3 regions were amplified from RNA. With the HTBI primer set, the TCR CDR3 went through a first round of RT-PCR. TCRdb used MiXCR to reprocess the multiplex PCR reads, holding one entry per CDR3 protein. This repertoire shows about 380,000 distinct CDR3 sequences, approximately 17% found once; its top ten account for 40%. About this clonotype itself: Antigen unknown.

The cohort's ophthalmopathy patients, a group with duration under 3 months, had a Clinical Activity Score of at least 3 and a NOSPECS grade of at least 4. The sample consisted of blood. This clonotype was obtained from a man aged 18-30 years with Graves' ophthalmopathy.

The CDR3 DNA is TGTGCCAGCCATACCTTTTCCGGGGGCGAGCAGTACTTC. Amino acid sequence: CASHTFSGGEQYF. The chain carries TRBV11-2 and TRBJ2-7; D is perhaps TRBD2 (6 bases). CDR1 and CDR2 (germline): SGHAT, FQNNGV. V was trimmed by 8 bases and J by 6 bases, leaving 17 bases between them. The CDR3 is made up of 13 amino acids.